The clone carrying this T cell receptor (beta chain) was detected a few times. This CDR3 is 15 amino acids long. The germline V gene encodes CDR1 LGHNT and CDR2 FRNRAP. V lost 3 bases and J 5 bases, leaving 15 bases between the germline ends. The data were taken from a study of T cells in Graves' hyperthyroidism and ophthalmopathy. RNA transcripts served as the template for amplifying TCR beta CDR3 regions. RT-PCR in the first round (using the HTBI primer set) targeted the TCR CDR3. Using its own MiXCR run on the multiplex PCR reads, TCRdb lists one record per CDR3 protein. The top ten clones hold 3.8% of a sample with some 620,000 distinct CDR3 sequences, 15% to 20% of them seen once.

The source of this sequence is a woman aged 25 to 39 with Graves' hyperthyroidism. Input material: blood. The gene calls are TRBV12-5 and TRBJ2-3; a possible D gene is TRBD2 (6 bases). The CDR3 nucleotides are TGTGCTAGTGGTTTAGGGGAGGCTCGGGTAGATACGCAGTATTTT. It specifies CASGLGEARVDTQYF.